This T cell receptor beta chain was captured in a study of blood T cell repertoires in COVID-19. Looking at the study overall: Samples taken during acute and convalescent COVID-19 were collected in the United States, Italy and Spain. In each case, the material was cDNA or gDNA derived from T cells, B-cell-depleted T cells, or PBMCs.

Original processing methods: Quantification of nucleated cells was approximated via reference gene primer amplification. Clones were read by immunoSEQ multiplex PCR, and TCRdb kept only the in-frame ones, dropping some. That table is the source of V, J and clone size, and D and trimming were worked out from the DNA. Of some 75,000 clones in the sample, about nine tenths were seen once. Looked up from germline, CDR1 is MDHEN and CDR2 is SYDVKM. Losses at the gene ends were 5 bases for V and 0 bases for J; bases not matched to a gene: 15. The CDR3 has 19 residues. The chain has TRBV28 and TRBJ2-2; 7 bases are a match to TRBD1. Sequences were obtained from peripheral blood. This TCR came from a human donor in a cohort sampled during active COVID-19. The CDR3 nucleotides read TGTGCCAGCAGTGCATTATATCCGGGACAGTCTTCGAACACCGGGGAGCTGTTTTTT. Translating it yields CASSALYPGQSSNTGELFF.